These 8 T cell receptor beta chains came from one sample sequenced in a study of monozygotic twins with inflammatory bowel disease. Reanalyzing the 5' RACE reads, TCRdb keeps one entry per CDR3 protein, without DNA. The table for this sample gives over 200,000 distinct CDR3 sequences. The sample comprised blood. The receptor source for this set is a human donor with ulcerative colitis or Crohn's disease, or a healthy co-twin of an affected twin (not recorded which).

The chain carries TRBV7-9 and TRBJ2-7; TCRdb's D call of TRBD1 is untestable without DNA. The CDR3 length is 14 residues. The germline gives CDR1 SEHNR, CDR2 FQNEAQ (reference sequence). The CDR3 loop reads CASSFMTGTYEQYF.

The CDR3 reads CASRGTGTNTGELFF. The chain links TRBV5-1 to TRBJ2-2; TCRdb lists TRBD1, though no DNA is available to test this call. Germline CDR1 is SGHRS and CDR2 is YFSETQ. The CDR3 runs to 15 residues.

The chain has TRBV29-1 and TRBJ2-1; the D call from TCRdb, TRBD1, cannot be confirmed without DNA. The CDR3 runs 16 residues. The germline V gene has CDR1 SQVTM and CDR2 ANQGSEA. The chain's CDR3 is CSVQGGDRDVYNEQFF.

This sequence joins TRBV20-1 and TRBJ1-3; as DNA is missing, the TRBD1 call by TCRdb cannot be tested. The CDR3 has 13 residues. CDR1 and CDR2 from the germline V gene are DFQATT and SNEGSKA (reference sequence). CDR3 loop: CSARNRAMHTIYF.

The chain uses TRBV11-2 and TRBJ1-2. The germline V gene has CDR1 SGHAT and CDR2 FQNNGV. CDR3 length: 11 amino acids. The CDR3: CASSLRHGYTF.

The chain carries TRBV13 and TRBJ2-2; the D call from TCRdb, TRBD2, cannot be confirmed without DNA. This CDR3 contains 18 residues. From germline, CDR1 is PRHDT and CDR2 FYEKMQ (reference sequence). The CDR3 loop is CASSLGRLAGASIGELFF.

V usage is TRBV5-6 and J usage is TRBJ2-4. Per germline, CDR1 SGHDT and CDR2 YYEEEE. The CDR3 is 12 residues long. The CDR3 sequence is CASSLAQKAQYF.

This chain uses TRBV5-1 with TRBJ2-3; checking the TCRdb D call of TRBD2 is not possible without DNA. CDR3 length equals 14 residues. Germline V gives CDR1 SGHRS, CDR2 YFSETQ. CDR3: CASRLGGDTDTQYF.